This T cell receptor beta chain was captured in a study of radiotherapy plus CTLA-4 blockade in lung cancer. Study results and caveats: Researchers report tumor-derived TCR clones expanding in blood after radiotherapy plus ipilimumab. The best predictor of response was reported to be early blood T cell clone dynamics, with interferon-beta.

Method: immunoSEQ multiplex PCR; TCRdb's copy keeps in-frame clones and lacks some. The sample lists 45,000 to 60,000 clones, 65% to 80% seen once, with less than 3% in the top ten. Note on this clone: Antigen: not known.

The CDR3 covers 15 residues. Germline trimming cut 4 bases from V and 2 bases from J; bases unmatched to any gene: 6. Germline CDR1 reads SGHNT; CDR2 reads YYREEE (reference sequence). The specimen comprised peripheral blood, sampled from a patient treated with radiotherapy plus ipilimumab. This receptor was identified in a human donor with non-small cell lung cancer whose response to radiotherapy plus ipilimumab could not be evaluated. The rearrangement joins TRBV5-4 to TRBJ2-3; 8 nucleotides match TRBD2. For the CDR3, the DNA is TGTGCCAGCAGCCCACTAGCGGAAACCACAGATACGCAGTATTTT. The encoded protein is CASSPLAETTDTQYF.